This TCR beta chain was captured in a study of cytomegalovirus exposure and HLA in healthy donors. Background on the study: Among 150 million to 200 million T cells, an earlier analysis found roughly 110 million unique TCR beta sequences.

General study results and limits: Being productive about 87% or about 30% of the time was typical of most TCR beta V segments in an earlier analysis. The presence/absence work took it that sequencing depth was about the same across donors.

The V end lost 3 bases, the J end lost 8 bases, and 9 bases lay between the germline ends. Germline CDR1 and CDR2: SNHLY and FYNNEI. CDR3 length: 12 amino acids. Both 60 Vbeta primers and 13 Jbeta primers went into the PCR. Only in-frame clones appear in the TCRdb table, and some are missing; sequencing was by immunoSEQ multiplex PCR. Of about 56,000 clones listed, approximately 83% were seen once; the top ten hold approximately 1.5%. This clone is a singleton in its sample. The antigen is not known. The sequencing sample was made of PBMCs. This chain joins TRBV2 and TRBJ2-3; no reliable D call. The receptor was derived from a man aged 35 to 55 in good health and CMV-seronegative. The DNA for the CDR3 is TGTGCCAGCAGTGAGAGCGTCGGTACGCAGTATTTT. This codes for CASSESVGTQYF.